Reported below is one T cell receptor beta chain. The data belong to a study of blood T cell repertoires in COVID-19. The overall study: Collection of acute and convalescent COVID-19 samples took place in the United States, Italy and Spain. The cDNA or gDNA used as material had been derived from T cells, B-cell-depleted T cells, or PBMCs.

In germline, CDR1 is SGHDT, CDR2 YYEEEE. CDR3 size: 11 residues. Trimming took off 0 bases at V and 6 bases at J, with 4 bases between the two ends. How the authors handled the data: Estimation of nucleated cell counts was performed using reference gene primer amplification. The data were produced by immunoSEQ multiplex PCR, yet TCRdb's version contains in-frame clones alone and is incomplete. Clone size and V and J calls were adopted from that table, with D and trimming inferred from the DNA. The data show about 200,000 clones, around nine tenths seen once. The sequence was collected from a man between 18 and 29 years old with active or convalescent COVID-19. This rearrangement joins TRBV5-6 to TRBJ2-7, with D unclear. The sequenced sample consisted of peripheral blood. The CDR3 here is CASSLGPEQYF. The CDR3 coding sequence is TGTGCCAGCAGCTTGGGGCCCGAGCAGTACTTC.